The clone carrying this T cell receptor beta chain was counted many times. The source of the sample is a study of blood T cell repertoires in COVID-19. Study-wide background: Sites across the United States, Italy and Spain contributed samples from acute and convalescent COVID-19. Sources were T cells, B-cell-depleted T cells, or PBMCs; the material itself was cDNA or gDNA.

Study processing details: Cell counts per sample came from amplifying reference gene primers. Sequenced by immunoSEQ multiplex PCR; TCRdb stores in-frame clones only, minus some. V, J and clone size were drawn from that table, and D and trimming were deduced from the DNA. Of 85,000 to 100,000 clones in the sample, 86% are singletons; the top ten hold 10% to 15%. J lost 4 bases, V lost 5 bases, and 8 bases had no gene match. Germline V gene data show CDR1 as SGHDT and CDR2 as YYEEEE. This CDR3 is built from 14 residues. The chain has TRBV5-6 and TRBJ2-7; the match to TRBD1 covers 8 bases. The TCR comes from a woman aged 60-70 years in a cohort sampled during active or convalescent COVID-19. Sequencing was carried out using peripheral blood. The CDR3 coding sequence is TGTGCCAGCAGGCAAGGACAGGGTACATACGAGCAGTACTTC. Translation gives CASRQGQGTYEQYF.